Following are 8 T cell receptor beta chains from one sample sequenced in a study of blood T cell repertoires in COVID-19. Some clones are missing from TCRdb's copy, which holds only in-frame ones; the method was immunoSEQ multiplex PCR. Of approximately 70,000 clones detected, about nine tenths appear once; the ten largest clones hold roughly 2.6%. Sequencing was performed on peripheral blood. The receptors come from a man between 50 and 59 years old with COVID-19, enrolled during active disease.

In its sample, this clone was seen a few times. This chain links TRBV27 with TRBJ2-1, with 7 positions matching TRBD1. V gave up 6 bases and J gave up 1 base; unmatched junction bases: 3. The CDR3 covers 14 residues. CDR1 and CDR2 from the germline V gene are MNHEY and SMNVEV (reference sequence). The CDR3 DNA reads TGTGCCAGCAGATCGGACAGGTCCTACAATGAGCAGTTCTTC. This translates into CASRSDRSYNEQFF.

The rearrangement uses TRBV5-1 and TRBJ1-1; a possible D gene is TRBD1 (6 bases). Looked up from germline, CDR1 is SGHRS and CDR2 is YFSETQ. The CDR3 runs 14 residues. Trimming stripped 4 bases from V and 1 base from J, with 11 bases between. The CDR3 DNA reads TGCGCCAGCAGCCGAGGGGGTGAGAACACTGAAGCTTTCTTT. The encoded protein is CASSRGGENTEAFF.

V usage is TRBV30 and J usage is TRBJ1-2; 8 positions agree with TRBD1. The CDR3 spans 17 residues. V lost 1 base, J lost 1 base, and 11 bases stayed unmatched. The germline V gene has CDR1 GTSNPN and CDR2 SVGIG (reference sequence). CDR3 sequence (DNA): TGTGCCTGGAGTGCAGCAACGACAGGGGTAGATAACTATGGCTACACCTTC. Translated, it gives CAWSAATTGVDNYGYTF.

As DNA, the CDR3 is TGTGCCAGCAGCCAAGATCGAAGGACAGGGAATTCCTACGAGCAGTACTTC. Encoded protein: CASSQDRRTGNSYEQYF. The rearrangement joins TRBV14 to TRBJ2-7, with 8 bases matching TRBD1. Germline assignment: CDR1 SGHDN and CDR2 FVKESK. The CDR3 extends over 17 amino acids. With 0 bases clipped from V and 1 base from J, the junction kept 8 bases outside the gene matches.

This rearrangement joins TRBV12-5 to TRBJ2-3; TRBD2 aligns across 15 bases. This CDR3 spans 17 amino acids. CDR1 and CDR2 from the germline V gene are LGHNT and FRNRAP. Germline trimming cut 5 bases from V and 4 bases from J; bases unmatched to any gene: 7. The CDR3 region has the DNA TGTGCTAGTGGTATCGCCGGGACTAGCGGGAGGCCAGATACGCAGTATTTT. As protein: CASGIAGTSGRPDTQYF.

V usage is TRBV19 and J usage is TRBJ2-1; a weak D match, TRBD1 (5 bases). The germline gives CDR1 LNHDA, CDR2 SQIVND (reference sequence). This CDR3 has 14 residues. V was shortened by 3 bases and J by 7 bases, with 13 bases between the two germline ends. The CDR3 loop reads CASSMGNRWNEQFF. The CDR3 nucleotides are TGTGCCAGTAGTATGGGGAACAGGTGGAATGAGCAGTTCTTC.

This clone has just one count. The chain combines TRBV10-3 with TRBJ2-5, with TRBD1 matching over 9 bases. V lost 9 bases and J lost 5; bases outside the gene matches: 7. Germline V gene lookup returns CDR1 ENHRY and CDR2 SYGVKD. This CDR3 has 13 residues. The CDR3 region is CAIRQGEGETQYF. In DNA, the CDR3 is TGTGCCATAAGACAGGGGGAGGGGGAGACCCAGTACTTC.

This chain uses TRBV25-1 with TRBJ2-5, with D maybe TRBD1 (6 bases). CDR3 length: 14 residues. V was pared by 2 bases and J by 5 bases, with 12 bases between. CDR1 and CDR2 (germline): MGHDK, SYGVNS. The CDR3 nucleotides read TGTGCCAGCAGTGAAGAAGGCAGGGGCGAGACCCAGTACTTC. It specifies CASSEEGRGETQYF. Using reference TRBV25-1 and TRBJ2-5 for the parts outside the CDR3, the full variable domain is EADIYQTPRYLVIGTGKKITLECSQTMGHDKMYWYQQDPGMELHLIHYSYGVNSTEKGDLSSESTVSRIRTEHFPLTLESARPSHTSQYLCASSEEGRGETQYFGPGTRLLVL.